These T cell receptor beta chains were read from a single sample in a study of blood T cell repertoires in COVID-19. Some clones are missing from TCRdb's copy, which holds only in-frame ones; the method was immunoSEQ multiplex PCR. The sample shows roughly 380,000 clones, 70% to 85% of them seen only once. Sample: peripheral blood. These receptors all stem from a human donor with acute or convalescent COVID-19. The donor label of this sample is uncertain. Both conserved end residues are part of each CDR3. The order of the fields is J gene, CDR3 length, D gene, clone size, V gene, CDR3 protein, CDR3 DNA. A D gene is named only where the DNA matches it firmly. Expanded clones get a size class; other rows say once, few or many, or leave the size out.

TRBJ2-2	14	TRBD1	.	TRBV7-2	CASRPAGGTGELFF	TGTGCCAGCCGCCCGGCAGGGGGCACCGGGGAGCTGTTTTTT
TRBJ2-7	15	TRBD2	.	TRBV11-2	CASSSGSGSRYEQYF	TGTGCCAGCAGTTCTGGGAGCGGGAGCAGATACGAGCAGTACTTC
TRBJ1-3	12	.	.	TRBV28	CASTVSGNTIYF	TGTGCCAGCACCGTCTCTGGAAACACCATATATTTT
TRBJ2-2	12	.	.	TRBV10-2	CASLGNTGELFF	TGCGCCAGCCTCGGGAACACCGGGGAGCTGTTTTTT
TRBJ1-2	16	.	.	TRBV7-6	CASSPATTTAKGGYTF	TGTGCCAGCAGCCCCGCCACAACGACAGCGAAGGGTGGCTACACCTTC
TRBJ1-4	12	TRBD1	few	TRBV29-1	CSGRGPDRVLFF	TGCAGCGGCAGGGGGCCCGACCGGGTTCTGTTTTTT
TRBJ2-1	14	TRBD2	few	TRBV9	CASSVGGAWNEQFF	TGTGCCAGCAGCGTCGGGGGGGCCTGGAATGAGCAGTTCTTC
TRBJ1-2	12	.	.	TRBV30	CAWERQVGGYTF	TGTGCCTGGGAAAGACAGGTCGGTGGCTACACCTTC
TRBJ1-5	13	.	.	TRBV28	CASRSLEDQPQHF	TGTGCCAGCAGATCCTTAGAAGATCAGCCCCAGCATTTT
TRBJ2-1	16	.	.	TRBV11-2	CASSKGVAVRYNEQFF	TGTGCCAGCAGCAAAGGAGTAGCCGTCCGCTACAATGAGCAGTTCTTC
TRBJ2-1	16	.	.	TRBV5-1	CASSLLGQGNDNEQFF	TGCGCCAGCAGCTTGTTAGGTCAGGGAAATGACAATGAGCAGTTCTTC
TRBJ1-2	14	TRBD1	.	TRBV14	CASSRQGAKGGYTF	TGTGCCAGCAGTCGACAGGGGGCGAAGGGTGGCTACACCTTC
TRBJ1-6	15	.	.	TRBV5-4	CASSWGGRYNSPLHF	TGTGCCAGCAGCTGGGGGGGGCGGTATAATTCACCCCTCCACTTT
TRBJ1-5	18	.	.	TRBV19	CASSMLGDAFSGNQPQHF	TGTGCCAGTAGTATGTTAGGGGATGCCTTCTCGGGCAATCAGCCCCAGCATTTT
TRBJ2-1	15	TRBD1	.	TRBV6-5	CASSRPGTGGNEQFF	TGTGCCAGCAGTAGACCCGGGACAGGGGGCAATGAGCAGTTCTTC
TRBJ1-1	15	.	.	TRBV18	CASSLPSRPNTEAFF	TGTGCCAGCTCACTCCCGAGCCGTCCGAACACTGAAGCTTTCTTT
TRBJ2-1	15	.	.	TRBV5-4	CASSSSSGAYNEQFF	TGTGCCAGCAGCTCGTCCAGCGGAGCCTACAATGAGCAGTTCTTC
TRBJ1-1	13	TRBD1	.	TRBV19	CASMRGPNTEAFF	TGTGCCAGTATGAGGGGGCCGAATACTGAAGCTTTCTTT
TRBJ1-4	15	TRBD1	.	TRBV5-5	CASSFGQAANEKLFF	TGTGCCAGCAGCTTTGGACAGGCGGCTAATGAAAAACTGTTTTTT
TRBJ1-2	12	.	few	TRBV6-4	CASSEIGYGYTF	TGTGCCAGCAGTGAGATCGGCTATGGCTACACCTTC
TRBJ1-4	16	.	once	TRBV3-1/TRBV3-2	CASSPGILSDAEKLFF	TGTGCCAGCAGCCCGGGAATTTTATCGGACGCTGAAAAACTGTTTTTT
TRBJ2-1	15	TRBD2	.	TRBV10-1	CASSESSGGSNEQFF	TGCGCCAGCAGTGAGTCAAGCGGGGGAAGCAATGAGCAGTTCTTC
TRBJ1-3	17	.	.	TRBV30	CAWSFRGNPTPGNTIYF	TGTGCCTGGAGTTTTCGGGGAAACCCAACTCCCGGAAACACCATATATTTT
TRBJ2-3	18	TRBD2	once	TRBV5-4	CASSSGGLAGGHPDTQYF	TGTGCCAGCAGCTCAGGGGGGCTAGCGGGAGGGCACCCAGATACGCAGTATTTT
TRBJ1-1	13	.	once	TRBV5-8	CASSFSENTEAFF	TGTGCCAGCAGCTTCAGCGAGAACACTGAAGCTTTCTTT
TRBJ2-7	13	.	.	TRBV7-7	CASSFDTPYEQYF	TGTGCCAGCAGCTTTGACACCCCCTACGAGCAGTACTTC
TRBJ2-1	15	TRBD2	.	TRBV18	CASSPVAGDDNEQFF	TGTGCCAGCTCACCCGTAGCGGGGGATGACAATGAGCAGTTCTTC
TRBJ1-3	17	.	.	TRBV3-1/TRBV3-2	CASSRLSDHPTGNTIYF	TGTGCCAGCAGCCGACTATCCGATCACCCCACTGGAAACACCATATATTTT
TRBJ2-3	14	.	.	TRBV7-8	CASSLGTRTDTQYF	TGTGCCAGCAGCTTAGGGACTCGCACAGATACGCAGTATTTT
TRBJ1-2	15	TRBD1	once	TRBV6-4	CASSRGQGGNYGYTF	TGTGCCAGCAGTCGTGGACAGGGGGGTAACTATGGCTACACCTTC
TRBJ2-3	18	TRBD2	.	TRBV2	CASSGTRPAPYRTDTQYF	TGTGCCAGCAGTGGGACTAGGCCCGCCCCCTACCGCACAGATACGCAGTATTTT
TRBJ2-1	17	TRBD1	.	TRBV7-8	CASSPIKGTGVVNEQFF	TGTGCCAGCAGCCCCATTAAGGGGACAGGGGTCGTCAATGAGCAGTTCTTC
TRBJ1-1	16	TRBD1	.	TRBV28	CASRRGDRGSGTEAFF	TGTGCCAGCAGGCGAGGGGACAGGGGGTCGGGAACTGAAGCTTTCTTT
TRBJ2-1	18	TRBD1	few	TRBV7-8	CASSYRSSGTGPYNEQFF	TGTGCCAGCAGCTATCGGTCGTCCGGGACAGGGCCCTACAATGAGCAGTTCTTC
TRBJ1-5	13	.	.	TRBV29-1	CSVTFGGVLAQHF	TGCAGCGTCACGTTTGGGGGCGTCTTGGCCCAGCATTTT
TRBJ1-2	14	.	.	TRBV3-1/TRBV3-2	CASSLKSGNYGYTF	TGTGCCAGCAGCCTCAAGTCGGGTAACTATGGCTACACCTTC
TRBJ1-3	12	.	.	TRBV6-5	CASTSSGNTIYF	TGTGCCAGTACCAGCTCTGGAAACACCATATATTTT
TRBJ1-6	15	.	.	TRBV6-1	CASSDGRAVNSPLHF	TGTGCCAGCAGTGATGGCAGGGCGGTTAATTCACCCCTCCACTTT
TRBJ1-1	14	.	.	TRBV30	CAWSVGGAGTEAFF	TGTGCCTGGAGTGTTGGGGGCGCGGGCACTGAAGCTTTCTTT
TRBJ2-7	14	TRBD1	.	TRBV10-3	CAIKGDRAAYEQYF	TGTGCCATCAAAGGGGACAGGGCCGCCTACGAGCAGTACTTC
TRBJ2-1	13	TRBD1	.	TRBV7-9	CASSLDRAVEQFF	TGTGCCAGCAGTCTGGACAGGGCGGTTGAGCAGTTCTTC
TRBJ1-5	15	.	.	TRBV19	CASSIAAAYNQPQHF	TGTGCCAGTAGTATCGCGGCAGCCTACAATCAGCCCCAGCATTTT
TRBJ1-4	17	.	.	TRBV18	CASSPPQSLATNEKLFF	TGTGCCAGCTCACCGCCACAATCTCTAGCAACTAATGAAAAACTGTTTTTT
TRBJ1-2	14	TRBD1	few	TRBV5-6	CASSLDRGPYGYTF	TGTGCCAGCAGCTTGGACAGGGGGCCGTATGGCTACACCTTC
TRBJ2-7	14	TRBD2	once	TRBV6-5	CASSKTSGPYEQYF	TGTGCCAGCAGTAAGACTAGCGGCCCCTACGAGCAGTACTTC
TRBJ2-7	11	.	.	TRBV3-1/TRBV3-2	CASSLRYEQYF	TGTGCCAGCAGCCTTCGCTACGAGCAGTACTTC
TRBJ1-1	12	.	.	TRBV4-1	CASSQGAFEAFF	TGCGCCAGCAGCCAAGGGGCCTTTGAAGCTTTCTTT
TRBJ1-3	16	.	.	TRBV5-5	CASSLVAGTSGNTIYF	TGTGCCAGCAGCTTGGTTGCCGGTACGTCTGGAAACACCATATATTTT
TRBJ2-7	14	TRBD1	.	TRBV18	CASSPNRGNYEQYF	TGTGCCAGCTCACCGAACAGGGGAAACTACGAGCAGTACTTC
TRBJ1-2	13	.	.	TRBV6-5	CASRSQGRGGYTF	TGTGCCAGCAGGAGTCAGGGTCGTGGTGGCTACACCTTC
TRBJ1-2	15	TRBD1	.	TRBV7-9	CASSLAGQGGYGYTF	TGTGCCAGCAGCTTAGCGGGACAGGGTGGCTATGGCTACACCTTC
TRBJ1-6	14	.	.	TRBV2	CASKGGGIFSPLHF	TGTGCCAGCAAAGGTGGGGGGATTTTTTCACCCCTCCACTTT
TRBJ2-7	15	TRBD2	.	TRBV6-5	CASSPWTSGSYEQYF	TGTGCCAGCAGCCCATGGACTAGCGGCTCCTACGAGCAGTACTTC
TRBJ2-3	15	TRBD2	once	TRBV6-6	CASNDGRVAGHTQYF	TGTGCCAGCAACGACGGTAGGGTAGCGGGACATACGCAGTATTTT
TRBJ2-1	18	TRBD2	.	TRBV19	CASSMKREGLRGYNEQFF	TGTGCCAGTAGTATGAAGCGGGAGGGCCTTAGGGGGTACAATGAGCAGTTCTTC